This T cell receptor (beta chain) originates from a study of T cells in Graves' hyperthyroidism and ophthalmopathy. General study findings and limits: Expanded thyroid clonotypes (above 0.001) were mostly also found in blood. The model made its ophthalmopathy prediction, and onset followed a median about 5.9 months later.

This clonotype has a count of ten or more. No antigen is known for it. From RNA transcripts, TCR beta CDR3 regions were amplified. A first-round RT-PCR of the TCR CDR3 used the HTBI primer set. A single record per CDR3 protein comes from TCRdb applying MiXCR to the multiplex PCR reads. The data contain a few hundred thousand distinct CDR3 sequences, approximately 15% of them singletons. Clinical symptoms, serum thyroxine and TRAb, thyroid ultrasound and orbital computed tomography were used for the diagnoses. Sequencing was performed on blood. The source of this sequence is a woman between 25 and 40 years old with Graves' hyperthyroidism that later progressed to Graves' ophthalmopathy.

In DNA form, the CDR3 reads TGTGCCAGCAGTGTGGCTAGCATGGAGACCCAGTACTTC. It translates to CASSVASMETQYF. The chain uses TRBV2 and TRBJ2-5; tentative D call: TRBD2 (5 bases). Germline lookup yields CDR1 SNHLY and CDR2 FYNNEI. The ends were cut back, 4 bases at V and 5 bases at J, with 11 bases in the middle. The CDR3 is 13 residues long. Together with reference TRBV2 and TRBJ2-5, the CDR3 gives the full variable domain: EPEVTQTPSHQVTQMGQEVILRCVPISNHLYFYWYRQILGQKVEFLVSFYNNEISEKSEIFDDQFSVERPDGSNFTLKIRSTKLEDSAMYFCASSVASMETQYFGPGTRLLVL.